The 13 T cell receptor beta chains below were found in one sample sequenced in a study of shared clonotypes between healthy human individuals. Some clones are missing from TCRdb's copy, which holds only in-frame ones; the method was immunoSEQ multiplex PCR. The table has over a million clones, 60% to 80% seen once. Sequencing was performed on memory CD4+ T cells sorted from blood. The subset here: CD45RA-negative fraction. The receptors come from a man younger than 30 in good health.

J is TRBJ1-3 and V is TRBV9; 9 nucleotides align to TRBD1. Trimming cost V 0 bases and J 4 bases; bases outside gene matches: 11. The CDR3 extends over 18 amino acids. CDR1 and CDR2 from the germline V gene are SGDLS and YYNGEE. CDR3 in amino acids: CASSVESLTQGAGNTIYF. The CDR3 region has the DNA TGTGCCAGCAGCGTAGAGTCCCTCACACAGGGGGCAGGAAACACCATATATTTT. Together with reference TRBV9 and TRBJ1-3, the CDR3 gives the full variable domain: DSGVTQTPKHLITATGQRVTLRCSPRSGDLSVYWYQQSLDQGLQFLIQYYNGEERAKGNILERFSAQQFPDLHSELNLSSLELGDSALYFCASSVESLTQGAGNTIYFGEGSWLTVV.

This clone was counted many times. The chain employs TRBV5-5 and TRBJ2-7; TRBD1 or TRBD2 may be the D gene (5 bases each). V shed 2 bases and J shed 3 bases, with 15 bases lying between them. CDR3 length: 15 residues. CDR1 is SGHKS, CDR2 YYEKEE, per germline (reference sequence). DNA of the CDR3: TGTGCCAGCAGCTTCGGAGGTGGGGCCTACTACGAGCAGTACTTC. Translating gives CASSFGGGAYYEQYF. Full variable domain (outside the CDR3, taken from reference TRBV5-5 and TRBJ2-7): DAGVTQSPTHLIKTRGQQVTLRCSPISGHKSVSWYQQVLGQGPQFIFQYYEKEERGRGNFPDRFSARQFPNYSSELNVNALLLGDSALYLCASSFGGGAYYEQYFGPGTRLTVT.

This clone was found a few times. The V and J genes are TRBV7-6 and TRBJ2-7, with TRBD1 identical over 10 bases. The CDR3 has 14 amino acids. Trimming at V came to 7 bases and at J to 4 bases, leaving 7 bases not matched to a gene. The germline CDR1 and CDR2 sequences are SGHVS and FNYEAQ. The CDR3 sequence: CASTSGTGVYEQYF. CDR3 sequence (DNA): TGTGCCAGCACCTCCGGGACAGGGGTGTACGAGCAGTACTTC.

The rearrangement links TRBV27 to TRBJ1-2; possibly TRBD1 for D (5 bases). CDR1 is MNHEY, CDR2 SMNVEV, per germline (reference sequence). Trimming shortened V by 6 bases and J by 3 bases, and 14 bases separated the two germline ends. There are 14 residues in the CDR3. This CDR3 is CASRPQGAYYGYTF. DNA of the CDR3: TGTGCCAGCAGGCCCCAGGGCGCTTACTATGGCTACACCTTC.

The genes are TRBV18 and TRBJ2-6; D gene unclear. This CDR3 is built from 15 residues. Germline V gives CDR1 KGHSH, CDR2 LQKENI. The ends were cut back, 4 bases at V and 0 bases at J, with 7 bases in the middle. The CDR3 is CASSQAISGANVLTF. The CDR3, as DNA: TGTGCCAGCTCACAGGCGATCTCTGGGGCCAACGTCCTGACTTTC. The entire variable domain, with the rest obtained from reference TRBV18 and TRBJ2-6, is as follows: NAGVMQNPRHLVRRRGQEARLRCSPMKGHSHVYWYRQLPEEGLKFMVYLQKENIIDESGMPKERFSAEFPKEGPSILRIQQVVRGDSAAYFCASSQAISGANVLTFGAGSRLTVL.

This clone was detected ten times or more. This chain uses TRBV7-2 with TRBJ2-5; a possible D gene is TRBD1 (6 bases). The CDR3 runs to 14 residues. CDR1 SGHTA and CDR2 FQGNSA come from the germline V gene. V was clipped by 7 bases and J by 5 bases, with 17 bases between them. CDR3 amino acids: CASTPDRSSETQYF. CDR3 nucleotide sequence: TGTGCCAGCACCCCCGACAGGTCGAGCGAGACCCAGTACTTC.

The CDR3 loop reads CASSLRRVYEQYF. CDR3 DNA: TGTGCCAGCAGCTTGCGGCGGGTTTACGAGCAGTACTTC. This sequence joins TRBV5-6 and TRBJ2-7; D perhaps matches TRBD2 (5 bases). Trimming left V 1 base short and J 4 bases short, with 9 bases between. Germline V gives CDR1 SGHDT, CDR2 YYEEEE. CDR3 length: 13 residues.

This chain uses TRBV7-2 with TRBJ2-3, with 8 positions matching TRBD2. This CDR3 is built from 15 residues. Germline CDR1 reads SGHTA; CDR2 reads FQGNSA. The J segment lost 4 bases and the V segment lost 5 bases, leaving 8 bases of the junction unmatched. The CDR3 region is CASSPSGLEADTQYF. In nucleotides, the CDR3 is TGTGCCAGCAGCCCATCGGGACTAGAAGCAGATACGCAGTATTTT.

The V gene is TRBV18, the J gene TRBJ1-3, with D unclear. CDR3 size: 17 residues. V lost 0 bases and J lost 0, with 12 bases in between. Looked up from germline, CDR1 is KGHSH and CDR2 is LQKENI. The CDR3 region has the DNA TGTGCCAGCTCACCACCGCCAGCGATGTCCTCTGGAAACACCATATATTTT. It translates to CASSPPPAMSSGNTIYF.

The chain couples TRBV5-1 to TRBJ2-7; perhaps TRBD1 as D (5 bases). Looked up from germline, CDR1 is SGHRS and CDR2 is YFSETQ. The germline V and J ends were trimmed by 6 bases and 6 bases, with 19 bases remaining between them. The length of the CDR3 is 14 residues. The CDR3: CASKAREGLREQYF. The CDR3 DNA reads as TGCGCCAGCAAGGCCAGGGAAGGTCTACGCGAGCAGTACTTC.

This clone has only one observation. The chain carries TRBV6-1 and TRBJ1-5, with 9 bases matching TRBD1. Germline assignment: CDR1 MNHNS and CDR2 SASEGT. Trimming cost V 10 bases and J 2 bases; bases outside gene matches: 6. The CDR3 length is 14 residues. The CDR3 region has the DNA TGTGCCACTAGACAGGGGGACGGCAATCAGCCCCAGCATTTT. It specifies CATRQGDGNQPQHF.

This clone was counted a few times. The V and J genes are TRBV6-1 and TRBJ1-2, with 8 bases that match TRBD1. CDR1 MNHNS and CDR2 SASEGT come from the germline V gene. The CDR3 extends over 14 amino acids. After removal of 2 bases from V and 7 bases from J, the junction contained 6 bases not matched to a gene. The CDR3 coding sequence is TGTGCCAGCAGTGAACAAGGACAGGGTATTGGCTACACCTTC. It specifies CASSEQGQGIGYTF.

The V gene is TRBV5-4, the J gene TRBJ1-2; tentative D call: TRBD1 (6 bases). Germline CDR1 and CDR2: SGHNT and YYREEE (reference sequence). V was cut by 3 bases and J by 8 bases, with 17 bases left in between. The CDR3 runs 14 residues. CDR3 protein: CASSWDGGLGGYTF. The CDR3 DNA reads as TGTGCCAGCAGCTGGGATGGGGGGCTGGGAGGCTACACCTTC.